This is a list of T cell receptor beta chains from one sample in a study of T cell responses to AZD1222 COVID-19 vaccine. Sequencing used immunoSEQ multiplex PCR; TCRdb keeps in-frame clones, though not all of them. The table has some 120,000 clones, 70% to 90% seen once. The input for sequencing was peripheral blood, taken 28 days after the second AZD1222 dose. The receptors derive from an adult who received the AZD1222 COVID-19 vaccine. The CDR3 runs from the conserved cysteine through the conserved F or W. A D gene is named only where the DNA matches it firmly.

d_gene: .
j_gene: TRBJ1-4
v_gene: TRBV5-1
CDR3nt: TGCGCCAGCAGGAGGGAATTGAATGAAAAACTGTTTTTT
CDR3aa: CASRRELNEKLFF

d_gene: TRBD2
j_gene: TRBJ2-1
v_gene: TRBV3-1/TRBV3-2
CDR3nt: TGTGCCAGCAGCCAACAAGCGGACGGGGGGGCAAGAAAGTTCTTC
CDR3aa: CASSQQADGGARKFF

d_gene: .
j_gene: TRBJ2-1
v_gene: TRBV18
CDR3nt: TGTGCCAGCTCACCAATGGCCTCGGGGAACAATGAGCAGTTCTTC
CDR3aa: CASSPMASGNNEQFF

d_gene: .
j_gene: TRBJ1-6
v_gene: TRBV4-3
CDR3nt: TGCGCCAGCAGCCAAGAAGCAGAGCCCTATAATTCACCCCTCCACTTT
CDR3aa: CASSQEAEPYNSPLHF

d_gene: .
j_gene: TRBJ2-5
v_gene: TRBV18
CDR3nt: TGTGCCAGCTCACTGTACCAAGAGACCCAGTACTTC
CDR3aa: CASSLYQETQYF

d_gene: .
j_gene: TRBJ1-2
v_gene: TRBV9
CDR3nt: TGTGCCAGCAGCGTAGGTGGGGGCTACACCTTC
CDR3aa: CASSVGGGYTF

d_gene: .
j_gene: TRBJ1-1
v_gene: TRBV9
CDR3nt: TGTGCCAGCAGCTGGGGGGGCCTCCAGTCCACTGAAGCTTTCTTT
CDR3aa: CASSWGGLQSTEAFF

d_gene: .
j_gene: TRBJ1-5
v_gene: TRBV7-2
CDR3nt: TGTGCCAGCAGCACCGCCGGGGGAAATCAGCCCCAGCATTTT
CDR3aa: CASSTAGGNQPQHF

d_gene: TRBD1
j_gene: TRBJ1-6
v_gene: TRBV7-9
CDR3nt: TGTGCCAGCAGACCCACAGGGGAGTCTTCACCCCTCCACTTT
CDR3aa: CASRPTGESSPLHF

d_gene: TRBD2
j_gene: TRBJ2-6
v_gene: TRBV7-2
CDR3nt: TGTGCCAGCAGCTTATGGCTGGGACTAGCTGCTGGGGCCAACGTCCTGACTTTC
CDR3aa: CASSLWLGLAAGANVLTF

d_gene: TRBD1
j_gene: TRBJ1-1
v_gene: TRBV28
CDR3nt: TGTGCCAGCAGCTTCCTGGCAGGGGGCCGAGGGGCCACTGAAGCTTTCTTT
CDR3aa: CASSFLAGGRGATEAFF

d_gene: TRBD1
j_gene: TRBJ2-2
v_gene: TRBV3-1/TRBV3-2
CDR3nt: TGTGCCAGCAGCCAAGATCGGCGTCTGGGCCAGGGGGCCGCCGGGGAGCTGTTTTTT
CDR3aa: CASSQDRRLGQGAAGELFF

d_gene: TRBD1
j_gene: TRBJ1-2
v_gene: TRBV5-4
CDR3nt: TGTGCCAGCAGCACCCATGACAGGGTATATGGCTACACCTTC
CDR3aa: CASSTHDRVYGYTF

d_gene: .
j_gene: TRBJ1-1
v_gene: TRBV18
CDR3nt: TGTGCCAGCTCACCACCGGAGGGAACAACTGAAGCTTTCTTT
CDR3aa: CASSPPEGTTEAFF

d_gene: .
j_gene: TRBJ1-5
v_gene: TRBV6-2/TRBV6-3
CDR3nt: TGTGCCAGCATCCCCCTCGGCGAATTGGTGCCCCAGCATTTT
CDR3aa: CASIPLGELVPQHF

d_gene: .
j_gene: TRBJ2-1
v_gene: TRBV7-2
CDR3nt: TGTGCCAGCAGCTTAAGCGGCCAACTCTCCTACAATGAGCAGTTCTTC
CDR3aa: CASSLSGQLSYNEQFF

d_gene: TRBD1
j_gene: TRBJ1-5
v_gene: TRBV18
CDR3nt: TGTGCCAGCTCACCTACCGGAGGGGGCGGGGGCAATCAGCCCCAGCATTTT
CDR3aa: CASSPTGGGGGNQPQHF

d_gene: .
j_gene: TRBJ2-5
v_gene: TRBV7-2
CDR3nt: TGTGCCAGCAGCCCAAGGCCTGCGAGCCAAGAGACCCAGTACTTC
CDR3aa: CASSPRPASQETQYF

d_gene: TRBD1
j_gene: TRBJ1-2
v_gene: TRBV6-2/TRBV6-3
CDR3nt: TGTGCCAGCAGTTACCCTGGACAGGGAGGCTATGGCTACACCTTC
CDR3aa: CASSYPGQGGYGYTF

d_gene: .
j_gene: TRBJ2-1
v_gene: TRBV10-3
CDR3nt: TGTGCCATCAGTGAGGAGGGGGAGCAGTTCTTC
CDR3aa: CAISEEGEQFF

d_gene: TRBD1
j_gene: TRBJ1-1
v_gene: TRBV5-6
CDR3nt: TGTGCCAGCAGCTTGGTGACAGGGGGTTGGCAGGAAGCTTTCTTT
CDR3aa: CASSLVTGGWQEAFF

d_gene: .
j_gene: TRBJ2-7
v_gene: TRBV21-1
CDR3nt: TGTGCCAGCAGCAAAGTCCCTTTCGGGTACGAGCAGTACTTC
CDR3aa: CASSKVPFGYEQYF

d_gene: .
j_gene: TRBJ1-5
v_gene: TRBV30
CDR3nt: TGTGCCTGGAGCCCGGGGACAAGTCAGCCCCAGCATTTT
CDR3aa: CAWSPGTSQPQHF

d_gene: TRBD1
j_gene: TRBJ2-7
v_gene: TRBV5-5
CDR3nt: TGTGCCAGCAGCTTGTTGTGGTTCCCAGGGGGTTTTTACGAGCAGTACTTC
CDR3aa: CASSLLWFPGGFYEQYF